The next 9 T cell receptor beta chains were all read from a single sample in a study of identical twins. Using its own MiXCR run on the 5' RACE reads, TCRdb lists one record per CDR3 protein. Here the sample spans around 1.7 million distinct CDR3 sequences, about 30% being singletons. Material for sequencing was cord blood. The receptors were sampled from a newborn girl in good health.

The chain recombines TRBV5-1 with TRBJ1-1, with 12 bases lining up with TRBD1. Germline assignment: CDR1 SGHRS and CDR2 YFSETQ. V was pared by 0 bases and J by 5 bases, with 5 bases of the junction left unmatched. This CDR3 comprises 16 residues. The CDR3 DNA follows: TGCGCCAGCAGCTTGGATGGGACAGGGGGCTGGACTGAAGCTTTCTTT. It specifies CASSLDGTGGWTEAFF. Full variable domain (outside the CDR3, taken from reference TRBV5-1 and TRBJ1-1): KAGVTQTPRYLIKTRGQQVTLSCSPISGHRSVSWYQQTPGQGLQFLFEYFSETQRNKGNFPGRFSGRQFSNSRSEMNVSTLELGDSALYLCASSLDGTGGWTEAFFGQGTRLTVV.

J is TRBJ1-5 and V is TRBV7-8; 8 bases line up with TRBD1. J lost 4 bases, V lost 5 bases, and 10 bases had no gene match. The germline V gene has CDR1 SGHVS and CDR2 FQNEAQ. The CDR3 totals 16 residues. This chain's CDR3 is CASSLYNRGKNQPQHF. Here the CDR3 DNA reads TGTGCCAGCAGCCTATATAACAGGGGGAAAAATCAGCCCCAGCATTTT.

The rearrangement links TRBV5-1 to TRBJ2-1; D gene ambiguous. Germline CDR1 SGHRS, CDR2 YFSETQ. V lost 0 bases and J lost 7, with 20 bases in between. The CDR3 covers 17 residues. Written as DNA, the CDR3 is TGCGCCAGCAGCTTGGCAATCAAGGCCCCCGCGAGGAATGAGCAGTTCTTC. Protein product: CASSLAIKAPARNEQFF.

The CDR3 nucleotides read TGTGCCTTCAATAGGCTCAATGAGCAGTACTTC. It yields the protein CAFNRLNEQYF. The chain employs TRBV6-5 and TRBJ2-5, with unresolved D. Germline CDR1 is MNHEY and CDR2 is SVGAGI. Trimming removed 11 bases from V and 11 bases from J, with 18 bases in between. This CDR3 comprises 11 residues.

This rearrangement joins TRBV19 to TRBJ1-1, with D uncertain. CDR1 is LNHDA, CDR2 SQIVND, per germline (reference sequence). CDR3 length equals 14 residues. Trimming took 5 bases from V and 1 from J, leaving 11 bases between them. The CDR3 DNA sequence: TGTGCCAGTAGTCATTCGAGGCAGAACACTGAAGCTTTCTTT. This sequence encodes CASSHSRQNTEAFF. Together with reference TRBV19 and TRBJ1-1, the CDR3 gives the full variable domain: DGGITQSPKYLFRKEGQNVTLSCEQNLNHDAMYWYRQDPGQGLRLIYYSQIVNDFQKGDIAEGYSVSREKKESFPLTVTSAQKNPTAFYLCASSHSRQNTEAFFGQGTRLTVV.

The chain combines TRBV20-1 with TRBJ2-6; weak D call: TRBD2 (6 bases). CDR3 size: 16 residues. V was shortened by 1 base and J by 3 bases, with 13 bases between the two germline ends. Looked up from germline, CDR1 is DFQATT and CDR2 is SNEGSKA (reference sequence). The chain's CDR3 is CSARVLVGGGANVLTF. DNA for the CDR3: TGCAGTGCTAGAGTTCTTGTGGGAGGTGGGGCCAACGTCCTGACTTTC.

In this sample, this clonotype turned up many times. The rearrangement joins TRBV5-1 to TRBJ1-1; 8 bases align to TRBD1. Germline CDR1 is SGHRS and CDR2 is YFSETQ. V lost 4 bases, J lost 2 bases, and 4 bases stayed unmatched. The CDR3 totals 14 residues. In DNA, the CDR3 is TGCGCCAGCAGCGGAGACAGGGGAAACACTGAAGCTTTCTTT. Translating gives CASSGDRGNTEAFF.

V gene TRBV29-1 combines with J gene TRBJ2-7; possibly TRBD2 for D (6 bases). CDR3 length equals 14 residues. The germline gives CDR1 SQVTM, CDR2 ANQGSEA. Trimming stripped 4 bases from V and 3 bases from J, with 16 bases between. CDR3: CSVVADRPIYEQYF. CDR3 nucleotide sequence: TGCAGCGTTGTAGCGGACCGCCCTATCTACGAGCAGTACTTC.

This clonotype was seen more than once but under ten times. The chain's CDR3 is CASSWTNNQPQHF. The DNA of the CDR3 is TGTGCCAGCAGTTGGACAAACAATCAGCCCCAGCATTTT. The chain joins TRBV6-2 or TRBV6-3 to TRBJ1-5, with a possible D match to TRBD1 (5 bases). V lost 4 bases and J 3 bases, leaving 7 bases between the germline ends. CDR1 and CDR2 from the germline V gene are MNHEY and SVGEGT. The CDR3 has 13 residues.